This T cell receptor beta chain was captured by sequencing in a study of T cell repertoires in cytomegalovirus infection. TCRdb reprocessed the reads via MiXCR and lists one record per CDR3 protein. The top ten clones hold 20% of a sample with hundreds of thousands of distinct CDR3 sequences, approximately 32% of them seen once. On this clonotype: Its antigen remains unknown.

The V gene end was trimmed by 6 bases and the J gene end by 0 bases; junction bases not matched to a gene: 8. The CDR3 length is 15 residues. Germline CDR1 reads SGHDN; CDR2 reads FVKESK. Study findings and constraints: Accumulated public TCR beta family frequency recognized individuals carrying CMV together with the relevant HLA.

This clonotype was sampled from a human donor in good health (CMV status not recorded). Some clones in this sample may be carry-over from other donors' samples. The sequencing used cultured PBMCs, collected from culture after CMV antigen stimulation. The genes are TRBV14 and TRBJ2-7, with TRBD1 matching over 7 bases. The CDR3 DNA follows: TGTGCCAGCAGGGTAGGACAGGAGAGCTCCTACGAGCAGTACTTC. Its protein is CASRVGQESSYEQYF.